This paragraph covers one T cell receptor (beta chain) sequence. This sample stems from a study of blood T cell dynamics during melanoma immunotherapy. The time point denotes: week 3, after first cycle of checkpoint inhibitor. Germline CDR1 reads MDHEN; CDR2 reads SYDVKM. Unmatched junction bases numbered 3, after V lost 3 bases and J lost 3 bases. This CDR3 spans 15 amino acids. TCRdb's copy holds only in-frame clones and misses some; the assay was immunoSEQ multiplex PCR. The repertoire holds around 8,000 clones, with 85% to 90% as singletons. The sequencing here drew on blood, taken from a patient treated with checkpoint blockade. The sequence came from a human donor with melanoma. The rearrangement joins TRBV28 to TRBJ2-7, with 12 bases fitting TRBD2. CDR3 coding DNA: TGTGCCAGCAGTTTCCTAGCGGGAGGGTTCTACGAGCAGTACTTC. This translates into CASSFLAGGFYEQYF.